These 26 T cell receptor beta chains share one sample of origin, sequenced in a study of OX40 agonist ivuxolimab in advanced cancers. Here immunoSEQ multiplex PCR was the method, and the copy in TCRdb shows in-frame clones only, minus some. The table lists approximately 70,000 clones, under 90% of them singletons. This specimen consisted of CD4+ or CD8+ T cells sorted from blood, obtained in a trial of the OX40 agonist ivuxolimab. The receptors here all came from an adult with an advanced solid tumor such as melanoma, head and neck, liver or kidney cancer.

The V and J genes are TRBV11-3 and TRBJ1-4, with no clear D. V was clipped by 4 bases and J by 8 bases, with 8 bases between them. Germline V CDR1 and CDR2: SGHNT, YENEEA. The CDR3 is 12 amino acids. This chain's CDR3 is CASSYSGEKLFF. In DNA, the CDR3 is TGTGCCAGCAGCTACTCCGGGGAAAAACTGTTTTTT.

The chain couples TRBV7-2 to TRBJ1-5, with D perhaps matching TRBD1 (5 bases). The CDR3 has 15 amino acids. V lost 1 base and J lost 6, with 13 bases in between. Germline V gene data show CDR1 as SGHTA and CDR2 as FQGNSA. CDR3 sequence: CASSLGGKDGQPQHF. In DNA, the CDR3 is TGTGCCAGCAGCTTAGGGGGGAAGGACGGTCAGCCCCAGCATTTT.

The rearrangement joins TRBV6-6 to TRBJ1-3, with TRBD1 matching over 9 bases. CDR1 MNHNY and CDR2 SVGAGI come from the germline V gene (reference sequence). V shed 6 bases and J 4 bases; nucleotides not matched to a gene: 10. The CDR3 length is 16 residues. The CDR3, as DNA: TGTGCCAGCAGATCACAGGGGGCGAAACGAGGAAACACCATATATTTT. This codes for CASRSQGAKRGNTIYF.

V gene TRBV7-9 combines with J gene TRBJ2-1; no clear D. CDR3 length: 12 amino acids. Deletions cut 4 bases from V and 4 bases from J, with 5 bases between. Germline CDR1 and CDR2: SEHNR and FQNEAQ (reference sequence). This CDR3 reads CASSSIYNEQFF. CDR3 nucleotide sequence: TGTGCCAGCAGCTCTATATACAATGAGCAGTTCTTC.

The V call is TRBV7-2, the J call TRBJ1-2; perhaps TRBD1 as D (6 bases). V lost 5 bases and J 4 bases, leaving 11 bases between the germline ends. This CDR3 is built from 13 residues. Germline V gene sequence: CDR1 SGHTA, CDR2 FQGNSA. The CDR3 region has the DNA TGTGCCAGCAGCGGAATAGGGGGCTATGGCTACACCTTC. This translates into CASSGIGGYGYTF.

The V gene is TRBV9, the J gene TRBJ2-3; possibly TRBD2 for D (7 bases). V was clipped by 2 bases and J by 1 base, with 17 bases between them. Germline V gives CDR1 SGDLS, CDR2 YYNGEE. The CDR3 has 17 residues. In DNA, the CDR3 is TGTGCCAGCAGCGTTGGGGGGGCAGGGAGCGGCACAGATACGCAGTATTTT. Translating it yields CASSVGGAGSGTDTQYF.

This clone appeared once. The chain has TRBV5-6 and TRBJ1-1, with D perhaps matching TRBD1 (5 bases). CDR3 size: 15 residues. The V and J ends lost 0 bases and 0 bases respectively, with 9 bases between them. Germline V gene lookup returns CDR1 SGHDT and CDR2 YYEEEE. The CDR3 nucleotides are TGTGCCAGCAGCTTGGTAGGGGTAATGAACACTGAAGCTTTCTTT. Protein product: CASSLVGVMNTEAFF.

This chain joins TRBV5-6 and TRBJ2-5; a weak D match, TRBD1 (6 bases). The end of the DNA is better explained by TRBJ2-7, so the J call may be wrong. This CDR3 region has 13 residues. CDR1 SGHDT and CDR2 YYEEEE come from the germline V gene. The CDR3 spells CASSYRDNNEQYF. For the CDR3, the DNA is TGTGCCAGCAGCTACCGGGACAACAACGAGCAGTACTTC.

This clone was picked up a small number of times. V gene TRBV18 combines with J gene TRBJ2-1, with TRBD1 matching over 10 bases. This CDR3 is 16 amino acids long. The germline V gene encodes CDR1 KGHSH and CDR2 LQKENI. V lost 4 bases and J lost 12; bases outside the gene matches: 15. CDR3 region: CASSLPGTGALKGQFF. The CDR3, as DNA: TGTGCCAGCTCACTCCCCGGGACAGGGGCCCTCAAGGGGCAGTTCTTC.

The rearrangement uses TRBV12-5 and TRBJ1-4, with D perhaps matching TRBD1 (6 bases). The germline V gene has CDR1 LGHNT and CDR2 FRNRAP. The CDR3 extends over 17 amino acids. The V end lost 3 bases, the J end lost 3 bases, and 17 bases lay between the germline ends. The CDR3 sequence is CASGFSKSDRSNEKLFF. The CDR3 coding sequence is TGTGCTAGTGGTTTTAGTAAGTCCGACAGGTCTAATGAAAAACTGTTTTTT.

This chain connects TRBV4-1 to TRBJ1-5; a weak D match, TRBD1 (5 bases). Per germline, CDR1 MGHRA and CDR2 YSYEKL. The CDR3 consists of 17 residues. The V gene lost 4 bases and the J gene lost 5 bases, with 21 bases spanning the gap. In nucleotides, the CDR3 is TGCGCCAGCAGCCCTATGGCCCTTTCCGGGGGGTATCAGCCCCAGCATTTT. It is translated as CASSPMALSGGYQPQHF.

This clone was recorded a few times. The V call is TRBV2, the J call TRBJ2-3; a possible D gene is TRBD1 (5 bases). The CDR3 extends over 12 amino acids. Germline V CDR1 and CDR2: SNHLY, FYNNEI. The germline V and J ends were trimmed by 5 bases and 14 bases, with 17 bases remaining between them. The CDR3 DNA follows: TGTGCCAGCAGTCTTACAGGTCCAGGGCCGTATTTT. Residues: CASSLTGPGPYF.

The chain couples TRBV5-1 to TRBJ1-2; D may be TRBD1 (6 bases). This CDR3 is built from 14 residues. Germline CDR1 reads SGHRS; CDR2 reads YFSETQ. The V gene lost 5 bases and the J gene lost 8 bases, with 19 bases spanning the gap. CDR3 protein: CASRRDEGGIGYTF. CDR3 DNA sequence: TGCGCCAGCAGGAGGGACGAGGGGGGAATAGGCTACACCTTC.

This clone was seen a single time. This chain connects TRBV7-2 to TRBJ2-7; perhaps TRBD2 as D (6 bases). The CDR3 extends over 15 amino acids. Trimming took off 0 bases at V and 5 bases at J, with 14 bases between the two ends. Germline-derived CDR1 and CDR2 are SGHTA and FQGNSA. This chain's CDR3 is CASSLAGGLDNEQYF. The CDR3 DNA sequence: TGTGCCAGCAGCTTAGCAGGAGGGTTAGATAACGAGCAGTACTTC.

This clone was picked up one time. The chain links TRBV5-1 to TRBJ2-3, with TRBD1 matching over 8 bases. The germline CDR1 and CDR2 sequences are SGHRS and YFSETQ. This CDR3 has 17 amino acids. Germline trimming cut 4 bases from V and 0 bases from J; bases unmatched to any gene: 10. The CDR3 DNA is TGCGCCAGCAGCCTAAACGGACAGGGATTAAGCACAGATACGCAGTATTTT. Its protein is CASSLNGQGLSTDTQYF.

CDR3 bases: TGTGCCAGCAGTCCGAAGGGAATTACAGGGGGCGTAGAGACCCAGTACTTC. Translation: CASSPKGITGGVETQYF. The chain is built from TRBV4-2 and TRBJ2-5, with TRBD1 matching over 9 bases. This CDR3 comprises 17 residues. Per the germline V gene, CDR1 is LGHNA and CDR2 is YNFKEQ. The J segment lost 4 bases and the V segment lost 6 bases, leaving 15 bases of the junction unmatched.

This sequence joins TRBV19 and TRBJ2-7, with 7 nucleotides matching TRBD1. The CDR3 loop spans 16 amino acids. Germline V gives CDR1 LNHDA, CDR2 SQIVND (reference sequence). With V trimmed by 3 bases and J by 0 bases, 8 bases remained unmatched. The CDR3: CASSIRADRDSYEQYF. The CDR3 coding sequence is TGTGCCAGTAGTATCCGAGCCGACAGGGACTCCTACGAGCAGTACTTC. Full variable domain (remainder filled in from reference TRBV19 and TRBJ2-7): DGGITQSPKYLFRKEGQNVTLSCEQNLNHDAMYWYRQDPGQGLRLIYYSQIVNDFQKGDIAEGYSVSREKKESFPLTVTSAQKNPTAFYLCASSIRADRDSYEQYFGPGTRLTVT.

The V gene is TRBV27, the J gene TRBJ2-1; 7 nucleotides agree with TRBD2. Losses at the gene ends were 3 bases for V and 7 bases for J; bases not matched to a gene: 9. Per germline, CDR1 MNHEY and CDR2 SMNVEV (reference sequence). This CDR3 spans 15 amino acids. CDR3 amino acids: CASSLRERGRNEQFF. In nucleotides, the CDR3 is TGTGCCAGCAGTTTGCGGGAGAGGGGTAGGAATGAGCAGTTCTTC.

The V call is TRBV30, the J call TRBJ1-1; no firm D call. The V gene's germline CDR1 is GTSNPN and CDR2 SVGIG (reference sequence). The V end was cut by 0 bases, the J end by 0 bases, with 5 bases between. The CDR3 is 13 residues long. CDR3 coding DNA: TGTGCCTGGAGTGTACAGATGAACACTGAAGCTTTCTTT. The encoded protein is CAWSVQMNTEAFF.

This chain joins TRBV7-9 and TRBJ2-1; maybe TRBD2 (5 bases). The CDR3 runs 16 residues. V was trimmed by 3 bases and J by 0 bases, leaving 12 bases between them. Germline-derived CDR1 and CDR2 are SEHNR and FQNEAQ (reference sequence). The CDR3 reads CASSFSGRSSYNEQFF. In DNA, the CDR3 is TGTGCCAGCAGCTTCAGTGGGAGAAGCTCCTACAATGAGCAGTTCTTC.

The chain employs TRBV5-1 and TRBJ1-1, with D unresolved. Germline loops: CDR1 SGHRS, CDR2 YFSETQ. With 0 bases removed from V and 1 base from J, the gap between germline ends came to 10 bases. The CDR3 runs 15 residues. The DNA of the CDR3 is TGCGCCAGCAGCTTGGCGGCACGGCAGAACACTGAAGCTTTCTTT. Protein: CASSLAARQNTEAFF. Full variable domain (outside the CDR3, taken from reference TRBV5-1 and TRBJ1-1): KAGVTQTPRYLIKTRGQQVTLSCSPISGHRSVSWYQQTPGQGLQFLFEYFSETQRNKGNFPGRFSGRQFSNSRSEMNVSTLELGDSALYLCASSLAARQNTEAFFGQGTRLTVV.

V and J are TRBV28 and TRBJ1-4; possibly TRBD1 for D (5 bases). Germline V lookup: CDR1 MDHEN, CDR2 SYDVKM. V lost 3 bases and J 4 bases, leaving 12 bases between the germline ends. The CDR3 is 15 residues long. The CDR3 nucleotides are TGTGCCAGCAGTTTGGAGGGGAGTGGTAATGAAAAACTGTTTTTT. Translated: CASSLEGSGNEKLFF.

V gene TRBV5-1 combines with J gene TRBJ2-7, with 9 nucleotides matching TRBD1. Per germline, CDR1 SGHRS and CDR2 YFSETQ. The ends lost 5 bases at V and 3 bases at J; junction bases unmatched: 0. The CDR3 runs to 12 residues. The DNA of the CDR3 is TGCGCCAGCAGGGGACAGGGCTACGAGCAGTACTTC. Protein: CASRGQGYEQYF.

This clone has only a few counts. The identical CDR3 is also encoded by other nucleotide sequences in the sample. The CDR3 loop is CASSVLAGPTDTQYF. The CDR3 DNA reads TGTGCCAGCAGCGTCCTAGCGGGGCCCACAGATACGCAGTATTTT. This chain joins TRBV9 and TRBJ2-3, with 9 positions matching TRBD2. The V segment lost 2 bases and the J segment 2 bases; nucleotides outside the gene matches: 3. CDR1 and CDR2 from the germline V gene are SGDLS and YYNGEE. CDR3 length: 15 amino acids.

The rearrangement links TRBV28 to TRBJ1-1; D not certain. Trimming left V 1 base short and J 3 bases short, with 3 bases between. CDR3 length: 12 amino acids. In germline, CDR1 is MDHEN, CDR2 SYDVKM. In nucleotides, the CDR3 is TGTGCCAGCAGTTTATTCGACACTGAAGCTTTCTTT. Protein product: CASSLFDTEAFF.

This clone was detected once. V and J are TRBV5-1 and TRBJ2-1, with D possibly being TRBD1 (7 bases). The CDR3 contains 14 residues. Trimming removed 2 bases from V and 7 bases from J, with 13 bases in between. Germline V gene sequence: CDR1 SGHRS, CDR2 YFSETQ. The CDR3 protein is CASSFQGGLNEQFF. CDR3 DNA sequence: TGCGCCAGCAGCTTCCAGGGGGGATTGAATGAGCAGTTCTTC.